This T cell receptor (beta chain) was captured in a study of T cell responses to AZD1222 COVID-19 vaccine. Measured with immunoSEQ multiplex PCR; TCRdb has only the in-frame clones, and not every one. The sample has about 170,000 clones; over 90% are singletons. Concerning this clone: Its antigen is still unknown.

This CDR3 contains 16 residues. Germline V gives CDR1 LGHDT, CDR2 YNNKEL (reference sequence). V was trimmed by 2 bases and J by 3 bases, leaving 13 bases between them. Whole-study results and caveats: Compared with day 0, the breadth and depth of the Spike-specific TCR repertoire rose significantly after two doses of AZD1222.

Sequences were derived from peripheral blood, sampled on day 0 of AZD1222 vaccination. This TCR came from an adult in good health. The chain employs TRBV3-1 (or the pseudogene TRBV3-2) and TRBJ2-2; D is perhaps TRBD1 or TRBD2 (5 bases each). CDR3 sequence (DNA): TGTGCCAGCAGCCAACTCCGGGGCTTGGACACCGGGGAGCTGTTTTTT. Protein sequence: CASSQLRGLDTGELFF.